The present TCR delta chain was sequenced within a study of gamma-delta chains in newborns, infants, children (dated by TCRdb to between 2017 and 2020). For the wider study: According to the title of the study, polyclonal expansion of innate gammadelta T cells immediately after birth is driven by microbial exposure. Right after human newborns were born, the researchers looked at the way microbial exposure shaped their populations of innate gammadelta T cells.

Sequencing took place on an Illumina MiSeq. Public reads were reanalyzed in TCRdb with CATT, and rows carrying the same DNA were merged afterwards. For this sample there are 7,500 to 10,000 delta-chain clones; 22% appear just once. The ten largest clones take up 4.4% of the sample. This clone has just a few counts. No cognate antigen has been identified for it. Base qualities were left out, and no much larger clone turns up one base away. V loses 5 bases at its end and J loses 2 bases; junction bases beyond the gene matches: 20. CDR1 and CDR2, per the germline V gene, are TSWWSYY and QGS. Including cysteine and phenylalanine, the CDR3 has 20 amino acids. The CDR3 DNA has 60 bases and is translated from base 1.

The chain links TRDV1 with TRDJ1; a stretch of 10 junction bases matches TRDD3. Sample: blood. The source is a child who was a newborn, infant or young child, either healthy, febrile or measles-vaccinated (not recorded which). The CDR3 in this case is CALGKRVPLNRGIRTDKLIF. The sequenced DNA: TGTGCTCTTGGGAAGAGGGTCCCCCTTAATAGGGGGATACGTACCGATAAACTCATCTTT.